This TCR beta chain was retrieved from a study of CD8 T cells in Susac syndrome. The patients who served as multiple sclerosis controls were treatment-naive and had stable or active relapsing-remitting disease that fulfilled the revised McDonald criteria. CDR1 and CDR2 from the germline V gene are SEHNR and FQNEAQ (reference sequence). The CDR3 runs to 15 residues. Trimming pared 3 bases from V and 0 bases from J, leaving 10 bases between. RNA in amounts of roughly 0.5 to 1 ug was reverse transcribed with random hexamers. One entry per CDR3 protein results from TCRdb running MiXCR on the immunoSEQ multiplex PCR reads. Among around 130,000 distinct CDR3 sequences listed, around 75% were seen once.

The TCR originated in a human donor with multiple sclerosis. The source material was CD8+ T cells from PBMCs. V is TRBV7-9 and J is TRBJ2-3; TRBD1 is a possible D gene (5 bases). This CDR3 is CASSLGQLSTDTQYF. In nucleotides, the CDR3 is TGTGCCAGCAGCTTGGGGCAGCTTAGCACAGATACGCAGTATTTT.